A single sample is the source of the 11 T cell receptor beta chains below, sequenced in a study of blood T cell repertoires in COVID-19. Assay: immunoSEQ multiplex PCR; the TCRdb copy retains only in-frame clones and omits some. The repertoire holds thousands of clones, roughly 83% seen once, with 15% to 20% in the top ten. Sequenced input: peripheral blood. Every receptor here comes from a woman aged 55-69 years with active COVID-19.

The chain carries TRBV15 and TRBJ1-5; D remains unclear. Germline assignment: CDR1 LNHNV and CDR2 YYDKDF (reference sequence). The CDR3 contains 15 residues. V lost 1 base and J lost 2, with 9 bases in between. DNA of the CDR3: TGTGCCACCAGCAGAGGCGCAGGCCGCAATCAGCCCCAGCATTTT. This sequence encodes CATSRGAGRNQPQHF.

The CDR3 is CASSLAGQKNEQFF. CDR3 nucleotides: TGTGCCAGCAGCTTAGCGGGACAGAAAAATGAGCAGTTCTTC. V and J are TRBV7-9 and TRBJ2-1, with TRBD1 matching over 7 bases. Trimming cost V 0 bases and J 7 bases; bases outside gene matches: 3. CDR1 and CDR2 from the germline V gene are SEHNR and FQNEAQ (reference sequence). This CDR3 spans 14 amino acids.

DNA of the CDR3: TGTGCCAGCAGCCGAATAACTAGGGGGGAGACCCAGTACTTC. Amino acids: CASSRITRGETQYF. This rearrangement joins TRBV5-6 to TRBJ2-5, with a tentative D call TRBD1 (6 bases). With 4 bases removed from V and 5 bases from J, the gap between germline ends came to 15 bases. Germline V CDR1 and CDR2: SGHDT, YYEEEE. This CDR3 is 14 amino acids long.

The chain uses TRBV10-2 and TRBJ1-1; D is ambiguous. CDR3 length equals 12 residues. Trimming removed 7 bases from V and 1 base from J, with 7 bases in between. Germline assignment: CDR1 WSHSY and CDR2 SAAADI. As DNA, the CDR3 is TGCGCCAGCAATCCGGGGAACACTGAAGCTTTCTTT. It is translated as CASNPGNTEAFF.

This clone was found once. V and J are TRBV30 and TRBJ2-6; TRBD2 aligns across 8 bases. Germline V gene sequence: CDR1 GTSNPN, CDR2 SVGIG (reference sequence). The V and J ends lost 4 bases and 2 bases, in that order; junction bases with no gene match: 7. The CDR3 length is 16 residues. CDR3 DNA: TGTGCCTGGACCAGACGGGGGGGCACTGGGGCCAACGTCCTGACTTTC. This sequence encodes CAWTRRGGTGANVLTF.

V is TRBV6-1 and J is TRBJ1-5, with D maybe TRBD1 (6 bases). The CDR3 extends over 14 amino acids. CDR1 is MNHNS and CDR2 is SASEGT in the germline V gene. The V gene lost 2 bases and the J gene lost 7 bases, with 12 bases spanning the gap. In DNA, the CDR3 is TGTGCCAGCAGTGAACAGGGGCCGGGGCAGCCCCAGCATTTT. It yields the protein CASSEQGPGQPQHF.

This clone is medium-sized in the sample. The chain combines TRBV28 with TRBJ1-3; D is perhaps TRBD1 (6 bases). CDR1 MDHEN and CDR2 SYDVKM come from the germline V gene. V gave up 6 bases and J gave up 1 base, with 10 bases separating them. The CDR3 spans 14 residues. CDR3 sequence: CASSRTASGNTIYF. In nucleotides, the CDR3 is TGTGCCAGCAGCCGGACAGCTTCTGGAAACACCATATATTTT. The full variable domain, rest sourced from reference TRBV28 and TRBJ1-3, is DVKVTQSSRYLVKRTGEKVFLECVQDMDHENMFWYRQDPGLGLRLIYFSYDVKMKEKGDIPEGYSVSREKKERFSLILESASTNQTSMYLCASSRTASGNTIYFGEGSWLTVV.

This sequence joins TRBV5-8 and TRBJ1-1; D gene ambiguous. Trimming took 2 bases from V and 4 from J, leaving 12 bases between them. The germline CDR1 and CDR2 sequences are SGHTS and YDEGEE. The CDR3 is 14 amino acids. The CDR3 sequence is CASSFPTGSTEAFF. The CDR3 DNA follows: TGTGCCAGCAGCTTCCCCACGGGGAGCACTGAAGCTTTCTTT.

J is TRBJ2-3 and V is TRBV18; D perhaps matches TRBD2 (6 bases). The V and J ends lost 3 bases and 6 bases respectively, with 16 bases between them. CDR3 length: 15 residues. Germline V gene lookup returns CDR1 KGHSH and CDR2 LQKENI. CDR3 loop: CASSPLGGLTDTQYF. CDR3 coding DNA: TGTGCCAGCTCACCGCTGGGGGGTCTGACGGATACGCAGTATTTT.

The chain couples TRBV18 to TRBJ1-5, with TRBD1 matching 8 bases. Per the germline V gene, CDR1 is KGHSH and CDR2 is LQKENI. CDR3 length equals 14 residues. V lost 5 bases to trimming and J lost 4 bases; unmatched junction nucleotides: 4. As DNA, the CDR3 is TGTGCCAGCTCATTTGACAGGGGTAATCAGCCCCAGCATTTT. Translation gives CASSFDRGNQPQHF.

The gene calls are TRBV6-2 or TRBV6-3 and TRBJ1-1; the D is unclear. CDR1 MNHEY and CDR2 SVGEGT come from the germline V gene. V gave up 2 bases and J gave up 1 base, with 8 bases separating them. The CDR3 sequence is 14 residues long. CDR3 loop: CASSYLPGNTEAFF. The CDR3 DNA is TGTGCCAGCAGTTACCTCCCGGGGAACACTGAAGCTTTCTTT.